Below, 9 T cell receptor beta chains from the same sample are listed, as sequenced in a study of T cells in Graves' hyperthyroidism and ophthalmopathy. Amplification of TCR beta CDR3 regions was performed using RNA transcripts as template. HTBI primers were the set used in a first-round RT-PCR of the TCR CDR3. One entry per CDR3 protein results from TCRdb running MiXCR on the multiplex PCR reads. The profile shows 380,000 or so distinct CDR3 sequences, approximately 15% of them singletons. Sequences were obtained from blood. These receptors originate from a woman younger than 45 with Graves' hyperthyroidism.

This clonotype was detected a few times. V is TRBV3-1 and J is TRBJ2-5; 9 bases align to TRBD2. This CDR3 is built from 17 residues. Trimming removed 1 base from V and 5 bases from J; junction bases left unmatched: 11. Germline-derived CDR1 and CDR2 are LGHDT and YNNKEL (reference sequence). CDR3: CASSQGTSVLFRETQYF. CDR3 DNA: TGTGCCAGCAGCCAAGGGACTAGCGTTTTGTTCCGGGAGACCCAGTACTTC.

This clonotype was seen ten or more times. The CDR3 coding sequence is TGTGCCAGCAGCCGTAGCGGGCACCAAGAGACCCAGTACTTC. Translated: CASSRSGHQETQYF. The rearrangement joins TRBV12-3 or TRBV12-4 to TRBJ2-5; TRBD2 matches 7 bases. This CDR3 spans 14 amino acids. With 6 bases clipped from V and 0 bases from J, the junction kept 4 bases outside the gene matches.

This clonotype was seen ten or more times. V usage is TRBV2 and J usage is TRBJ2-1; 9 positions agree with TRBD2. With V trimmed by 6 bases and J by 4 bases, 4 bases remained unmatched. The CDR3 covers 14 residues. Germline V gene data show CDR1 as SNHLY and CDR2 as FYNNEI. Here the CDR3 reads CASSYLAGYNEQFF. The CDR3, as DNA: TGTGCCAGCAGCTATCTAGCGGGATACAATGAGCAGTTCTTC. Looking up the rest from reference TRBV2 and TRBJ2-1 gives the full variable domain: EPEVTQTPSHQVTQMGQEVILRCVPISNHLYFYWYRQILGQKVEFLVSFYNNEISEKSEIFDDQFSVERPDGSNFTLKIRSTKLEDSAMYFCASSYLAGYNEQFFGPGTRLTVL.

This clonotype was observed at least ten times. V usage is TRBV3-1 and J usage is TRBJ2-1; 8 nucleotides agree with TRBD1. V shed 8 bases and J 7 bases; nucleotides not matched to a gene: 7. The germline V gene has CDR1 LGHDT and CDR2 YNNKEL (reference sequence). The CDR3 length is 13 residues. CDR3: CASGGTGRNEQFF. The CDR3 nucleotides are TGTGCCAGCGGCGGGACAGGCAGAAATGAGCAGTTCTTC.

The V call is TRBV3-1, the J call TRBJ2-7; D may correspond to TRBD1 or TRBD2 (5 bases each). This CDR3 comprises 15 residues. CDR1 is LGHDT, CDR2 YNNKEL, per germline (reference sequence). V was clipped by 1 base and J by 0 bases, with 10 bases between them. CDR3: CASSQVGTNSYEQYF. CDR3 DNA sequence: TGTGCCAGCAGCCAAGTAGGGACCAACTCCTACGAGCAGTACTTC.

This clonotype was seen at least ten times. In nucleotides, the CDR3 is TGTGCCAGCAAGAGGGGGAGTTATCCCGGCGAGCAGTACTTC. Its translation: CASKRGSYPGEQYF. The chain has TRBV2 and TRBJ2-7, with TRBD1 as a possible D gene (6 bases). This CDR3 region has 14 residues. Germline V lookup: CDR1 SNHLY, CDR2 FYNNEI. The V gene lost 7 bases and the J gene lost 6 bases, with 19 bases spanning the gap.

There are many counts of this clonotype. The chain couples TRBV27 to TRBJ1-1; unclear D gene. The CDR3 has 10 amino acids. Germline V gene sequence: CDR1 MNHEY, CDR2 SMNVEV (reference sequence). Trimming stripped 7 bases from V and 3 bases from J, with 3 bases between. CDR3 DNA: TGTGCCAGCACCCACACTGAAGCTTTCTTT. Encoded protein: CASTHTEAFF.

In its sample, this clonotype was seen many times. The V call is TRBV28, the J call TRBJ1-6; 7 positions match TRBD1. V lost 5 bases, J lost 9 bases, and 10 bases stayed unmatched. Germline CDR1 MDHEN, CDR2 SYDVKM. The length of the CDR3 is 15 residues. CDR3 coding DNA: TGTGCCAGCAGTCCAGAGACAGGGAGACTTTCACCCCTCCACTTT. It specifies CASSPETGRLSPLHF.

This clonotype was observed at least ten times. The DNA of the CDR3 is TGTGCCAGCAGGGAAAGCTGGGACAGCTTTAATCAGCCCCAGCATTTT. This codes for CASRESWDSFNQPQHF. This rearrangement joins TRBV6-1 to TRBJ1-5, with TRBD1 matching 7 bases. The length of the CDR3 is 16 residues. Trimming took 6 bases from V and 4 from J; bases not matched to a gene: 12. From germline, CDR1 is MNHNS and CDR2 SASEGT.